This T cell receptor beta chain was recovered during a study of early T cells in non-severe SARS-CoV-2 infection. Study overall: Unsorted whole-blood RNA was sequenced in bulk, leaving chains unpaired.

This clonotype was observed a handful of times. Its antigen is undetermined. Individual cDNA molecules were tagged with unique molecular identifiers. MiXCR, run by TCRdb on the 5' RACE reads, gives a single entry per CDR3 protein. This sample has 30,000 to 45,000 distinct CDR3 sequences, with approximately 8.9% found just once. Whole-study results and caveats: Sequences matched to VDJdb favored anti-spike CD8 responses, while private and CD4 specificities were missed.

The germline gives CDR1 SGHDT, CDR2 YYEEEE. V trimming: 4 bases; J trimming: 6 bases; junction bases outside the gene matches: 9. CDR3 length equals 15 residues. V gene TRBV5-6 combines with J gene TRBJ2-7, with 11 positions matching TRBD1. Input material: whole blood. This TCR was sampled from an adult who was a healthcare worker with PCR-confirmed SARS-CoV-2 infection or an uninfected control (not recorded which). The CDR3 coding sequence is TGTGCCAGCAGCCCTCCTGTGGGGACAGGGGGCGAGCAGTACTTC. It translates to CASSPPVGTGGEQYF.